Below are 5 T cell receptor beta chains sequenced from a single sample in a study of shared clonotypes between healthy human individuals. The protocol was immunoSEQ multiplex PCR, while the TCRdb copy is restricted to in-frame clones and leaves out a portion. The table lists under 2,500,000 clones, approximately 96% of them singletons. Sequencing was done on a sample of naive CD4+ T cells sorted from blood. The sample's subset: CD45RA+ positively selected. Receptors were obtained from a man aged 18 to 35 in good health.

The chain uses TRBV6-4 and TRBJ1-6, with D tentatively TRBD1 (5 bases). V lost 6 bases to trimming and J lost 10 bases, with 13 bases between them. This CDR3 has 13 amino acids. Germline loops: CDR1 MRHNA, CDR2 SNTAGT. The CDR3 DNA sequence: TGTGCCAGCAGCAGGGTCCACGACTCACCCCTCCACTTT. It encodes CASSRVHDSPLHF.

Note on this clone: A read error is likely, as this CDR3 ends without the conserved phenylalanine or tryptophan. It is unclear where the CDR3 begins or ends on the DNA, so no DNA is shown, and the CDR3 is as TCRdb lists it. The chain has TRBV10-3 and TRBJ1-2. Germline V gene lookup returns CDR1 ENHRY and CDR2 SYGVKD. The CDR3 totals 10 residues, both ends included. CDR3 protein: CAISEGPPGL.

The sample holds one count of this clone. This could be a read error, since a much larger clone is one nucleotide away. The genes are TRBV6-1 and TRBJ2-5; D gene ambiguous. The CDR3 has 11 residues. V was pared by 6 bases and J by 1 base, with 3 bases between. CDR1 is MNHNS and CDR2 is SASEGT in the germline V gene. CDR3 sequence reads: CASSFQETQYF. The CDR3 DNA reads TGTGCCAGCAGCTTCCAAGAGACCCAGTACTTC.

The chain joins TRBV6-6 to TRBJ2-7; 8 bases agree with TRBD1. J was trimmed by 6 bases and V by 0 bases; bases with no gene match: 10. CDR1 is MNHNY, CDR2 SVGAGI, per germline (reference sequence). CDR3 length: 16 amino acids. The CDR3 sequence: CASSYSTGGPSIEQYF. The CDR3 DNA reads as TGTGCCAGCAGTTACTCTACAGGGGGTCCTTCGATCGAGCAGTACTTC.

About this clone: Other DNA sequences within the sample encode an identical CDR3. The V and J genes are TRBV6-5 and TRBJ1-5; D gene uncertain. Germline V gene sequence: CDR1 MNHEY, CDR2 SVGAGI. V was trimmed by 0 bases and J by 6 bases, leaving 6 bases between them. CDR3 length: 13 amino acids. Here the CDR3 DNA reads TGTGCCAGCAGTTACTCGGAGGGTCAGCCCCAGCATTTT. It translates to CASSYSEGQPQHF.